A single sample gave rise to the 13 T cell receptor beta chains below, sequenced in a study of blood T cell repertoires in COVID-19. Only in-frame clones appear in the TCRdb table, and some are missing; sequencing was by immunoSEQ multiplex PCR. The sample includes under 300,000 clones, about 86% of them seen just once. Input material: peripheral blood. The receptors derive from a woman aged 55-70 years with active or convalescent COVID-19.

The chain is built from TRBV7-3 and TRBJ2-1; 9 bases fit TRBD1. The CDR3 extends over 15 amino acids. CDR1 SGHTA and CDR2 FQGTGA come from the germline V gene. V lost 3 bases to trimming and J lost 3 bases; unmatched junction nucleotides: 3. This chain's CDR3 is CASSFTGGRYNEQFF. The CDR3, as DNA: TGTGCCAGCAGCTTTACAGGGGGCCGCTACAATGAGCAGTTCTTC. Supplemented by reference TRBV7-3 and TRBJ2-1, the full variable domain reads GAGVSQTPSNKVTEKGKYVELRCDPISGHTALYWYRQSLGQGPEFLIYFQGTGAADDSGLPNDRFFAVRPEGSVSTLKIQRTERGDSAVYLCASSFTGGRYNEQFFGPGTRLTVL.

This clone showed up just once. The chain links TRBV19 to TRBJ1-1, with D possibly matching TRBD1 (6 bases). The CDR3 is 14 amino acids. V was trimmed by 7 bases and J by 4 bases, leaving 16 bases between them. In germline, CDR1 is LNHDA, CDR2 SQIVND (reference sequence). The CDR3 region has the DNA TGTGCCAGTATAGCCAGGGGTATAGGCACTGAAGCTTTCTTT. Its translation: CASIARGIGTEAFF.

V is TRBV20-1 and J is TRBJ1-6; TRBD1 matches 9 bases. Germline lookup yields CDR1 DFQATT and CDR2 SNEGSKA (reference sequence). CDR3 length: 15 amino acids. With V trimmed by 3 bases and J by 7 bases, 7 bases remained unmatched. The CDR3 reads CSASGPGQGNSPLHF. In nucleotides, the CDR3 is TGCAGTGCTAGTGGCCCGGGACAGGGCAATTCACCCCTCCACTTT.

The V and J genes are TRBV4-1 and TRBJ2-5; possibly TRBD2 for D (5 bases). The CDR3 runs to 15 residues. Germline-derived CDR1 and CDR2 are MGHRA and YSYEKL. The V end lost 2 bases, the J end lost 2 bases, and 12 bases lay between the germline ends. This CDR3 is CASSQPRLAQETQYF. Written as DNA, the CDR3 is TGCGCCAGCAGCCAACCGAGGCTAGCACAAGAGACCCAGTACTTC.

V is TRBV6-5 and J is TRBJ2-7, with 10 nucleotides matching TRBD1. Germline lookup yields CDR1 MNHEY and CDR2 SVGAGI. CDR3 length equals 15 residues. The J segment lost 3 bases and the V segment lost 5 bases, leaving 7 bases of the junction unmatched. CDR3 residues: CASSRRDRGYYEQYF. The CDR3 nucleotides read TGTGCCAGCAGTCGACGGGACAGGGGTTACTACGAGCAGTACTTC.

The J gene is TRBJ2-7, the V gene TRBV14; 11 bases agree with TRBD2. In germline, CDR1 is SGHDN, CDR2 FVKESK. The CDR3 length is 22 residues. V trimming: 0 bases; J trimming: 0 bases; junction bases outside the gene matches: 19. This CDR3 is CASSQDLRFLEKLAGASYEQYF. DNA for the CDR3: TGTGCCAGCAGCCAAGATTTAAGGTTTTTGGAAAAACTAGCGGGGGCCTCCTACGAGCAGTACTTC.

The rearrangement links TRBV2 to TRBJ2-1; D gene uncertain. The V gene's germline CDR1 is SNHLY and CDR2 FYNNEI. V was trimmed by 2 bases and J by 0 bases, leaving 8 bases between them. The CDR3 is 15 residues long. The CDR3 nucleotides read TGTGCCAGCAGTGAACTTCCGAGCTCCTACAATGAGCAGTTCTTC. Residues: CASSELPSSYNEQFF.

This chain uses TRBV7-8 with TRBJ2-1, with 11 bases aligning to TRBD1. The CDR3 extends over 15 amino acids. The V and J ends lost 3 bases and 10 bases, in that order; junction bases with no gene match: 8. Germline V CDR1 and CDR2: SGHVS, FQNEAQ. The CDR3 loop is CASSFGTGGFREQFF. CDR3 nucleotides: TGTGCCAGCAGCTTCGGGACAGGGGGGTTCCGGGAGCAGTTCTTC.

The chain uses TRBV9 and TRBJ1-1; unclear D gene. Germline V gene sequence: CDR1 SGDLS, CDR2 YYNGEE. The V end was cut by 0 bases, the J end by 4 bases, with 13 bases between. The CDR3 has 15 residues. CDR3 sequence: CASSVGPGKGTEAFF. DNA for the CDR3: TGTGCCAGCAGCGTAGGCCCGGGGAAAGGCACTGAAGCTTTCTTT.

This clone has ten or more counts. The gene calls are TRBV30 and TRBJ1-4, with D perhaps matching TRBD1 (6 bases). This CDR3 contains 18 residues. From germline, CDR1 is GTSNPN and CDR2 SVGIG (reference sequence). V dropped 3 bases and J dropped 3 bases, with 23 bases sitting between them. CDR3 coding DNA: TGTGCCTGGAGAAGCGAACAGGGTGTCGGATTAGCTAATGAAAAACTGTTTTTT. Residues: CAWRSEQGVGLANEKLFF.

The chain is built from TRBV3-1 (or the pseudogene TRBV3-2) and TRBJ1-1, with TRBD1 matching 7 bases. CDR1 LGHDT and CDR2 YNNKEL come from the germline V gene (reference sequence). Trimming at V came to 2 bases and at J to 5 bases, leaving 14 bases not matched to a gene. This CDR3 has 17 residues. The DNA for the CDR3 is TGTGCCAGCAGCCAACCTCTAAAACAGGGGATCTGGACTGAAGCTTTCTTT. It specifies CASSQPLKQGIWTEAFF.

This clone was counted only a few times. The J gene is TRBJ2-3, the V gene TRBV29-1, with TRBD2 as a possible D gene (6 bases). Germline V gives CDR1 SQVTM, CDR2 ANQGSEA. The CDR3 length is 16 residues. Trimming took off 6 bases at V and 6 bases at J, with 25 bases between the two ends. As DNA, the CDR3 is TGCAGCGTCGAGGGGCATAGACTAGTGGAAAGGGATACGCAGTATTTT. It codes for CSVEGHRLVERDTQYF.

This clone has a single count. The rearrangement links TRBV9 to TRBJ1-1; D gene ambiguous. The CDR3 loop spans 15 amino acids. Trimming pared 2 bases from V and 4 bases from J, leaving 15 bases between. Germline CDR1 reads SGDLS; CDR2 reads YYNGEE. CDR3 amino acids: CASSVSWGGATEAFF. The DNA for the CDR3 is TGTGCCAGCAGCGTCTCTTGGGGAGGTGCCACTGAAGCTTTCTTT. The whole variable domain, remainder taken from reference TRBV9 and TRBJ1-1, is DSGVTQTPKHLITATGQRVTLRCSPRSGDLSVYWYQQSLDQGLQFLIQYYNGEERAKGNILERFSAQQFPDLHSELNLSSLELGDSALYFCASSVSWGGATEAFFGQGTRLTVV.